Below, 17 T cell receptor beta chains from the same sample are listed, as sequenced in a study of siplizumab effects on memory and regulatory T cells. The protocol was immunoSEQ multiplex PCR, while the TCRdb copy is restricted to in-frame clones and leaves out a portion. The table shows approximately 60,000 clones, with around 96% occurring only once. The sequenced sample consisted of naive CD8+ T cells sorted from blood. Receptors were obtained from a human donor in good health.

The chain combines TRBV5-6 with TRBJ1-2, with TRBD1 as a possible D gene (6 bases). The CDR3 consists of 15 residues. The V end was cut by 5 bases, the J end by 0 bases, with 14 bases between. The germline V gene has CDR1 SGHDT and CDR2 YYEEEE. The CDR3 loop is CASSTKGGANYGYTF. Here the CDR3 DNA reads TGTGCCAGCAGTACGAAAGGGGGAGCTAACTATGGCTACACCTTC.

The chain joins TRBV27 to TRBJ1-2, with D uncertain. This CDR3 has 11 amino acids. Looked up from germline, CDR1 is MNHEY and CDR2 is SMNVEV (reference sequence). The V end lost 8 bases, the J end lost 1 base, and 5 bases lay between the germline ends. Here the CDR3 DNA reads TGTGCCAGCTGGTTTAACTATGGCTACACCTTC. Amino acids: CASWFNYGYTF.

The chain carries TRBV9 and TRBJ2-7; possible D gene TRBD2, 5 bases. The V end was cut by 3 bases, the J end by 2 bases, with 15 bases between. Germline-derived CDR1 and CDR2 are SGDLS and YYNGEE. This CDR3 comprises 15 residues. CDR3 loop: CASSGGPDGTYEQYF. The CDR3 bases are TGTGCCAGCAGCGGAGGGCCGGACGGCACCTACGAGCAGTACTTC.

The chain employs TRBV7-9 and TRBJ2-2, with 9 bases aligning to TRBD2. The CDR3 contains 16 residues. Germline CDR1 SEHNR, CDR2 FQNEAQ (reference sequence). V shed 0 bases and J 3 bases; nucleotides not matched to a gene: 2. The CDR3 loop is CASSLALAGYTGELFF. The CDR3 region has the DNA TGTGCCAGCAGCTTAGCCCTAGCGGGGTACACCGGGGAGCTGTTTTTT.

This clone is a singleton in its sample. The chain is built from TRBV7-6 and TRBJ2-5; D is unclear. The CDR3 is made up of 13 amino acids. Germline V CDR1 and CDR2: SGHVS, FNYEAQ. V was pared by 5 bases and J by 4 bases, with 11 bases between. This CDR3 is CASSLPERETQYF. Here the CDR3 DNA reads TGTGCCAGCAGCCTACCAGAGCGAGAGACCCAGTACTTC.

The chain carries TRBV28 and TRBJ2-7; 8 nucleotides line up with TRBD1. From germline, CDR1 is MDHEN and CDR2 SYDVKM. Trimming cost V 7 bases and J 2 bases; bases outside gene matches: 4. This CDR3 comprises 13 residues. The CDR3 loop reads CASTPTGAYEQYF. In DNA form, the CDR3 reads TGTGCCAGCACCCCGACAGGGGCCTACGAGCAGTACTTC.

The chain uses TRBV9 and TRBJ2-1; D is tentatively TRBD1 or TRBD2 (6 bases each). Germline V lookup: CDR1 SGDLS, CDR2 YYNGEE. Trimming pared 3 bases from V and 2 bases from J, leaving 12 bases between. This CDR3 is built from 15 residues. CDR3: CASSAGDFPYNEQFF. The CDR3 coding sequence is TGTGCCAGCAGCGCAGGGGACTTCCCCTACAATGAGCAGTTCTTC.

This sequence joins TRBV6-1 and TRBJ2-1, with D possibly TRBD1 on 6 matching bases. Germline CDR1 is MNHNS and CDR2 is SASEGT. CDR3 size: 14 residues. The ends were cut back, 9 bases at V and 0 bases at J, with 12 bases in the middle. The CDR3 reads CARGTTSSYNEQFF. The CDR3 DNA follows: TGTGCCAGAGGGACAACCAGCTCCTACAATGAGCAGTTCTTC.

This chain connects TRBV7-3 to TRBJ2-7; either TRBD1 or TRBD2 may supply D (6 bases each). The CDR3 sequence is 14 residues long. The germline V and J ends were trimmed by 1 base and 5 bases, with 12 bases remaining between them. Looked up from germline, CDR1 is SGHTA and CDR2 is FQGTGA. The DNA of the CDR3 is TGTGCCAGCAGCTTAATGGGGGGCGACCACGAGCAGTACTTC. Its translation: CASSLMGGDHEQYF.

The V gene is TRBV29-1, the J gene TRBJ2-6; D call uncertain. Between the trimmed V and J ends, which lost 2 bases and 2 bases, there was a span of 7 bases. This CDR3 comprises 14 residues. In germline, CDR1 is SQVTM, CDR2 ANQGSEA. CDR3 region: CSVEKGTGANVLTF. The CDR3 DNA reads as TGCAGCGTTGAAAAGGGAACTGGGGCCAACGTCCTGACTTTC.

The chain is built from TRBV10-1 and TRBJ2-7; 9 bases are shared with TRBD1. This CDR3 comprises 13 residues. V was clipped by 6 bases and J by 3 bases; unmatched bases: 3. The germline CDR1 and CDR2 sequences are WNHNN and SYGVQD (reference sequence). The CDR3 reads CASRGTGFYEQYF. The CDR3 DNA sequence: TGCGCCAGCAGGGGGACAGGGTTCTACGAGCAGTACTTC.

This chain connects TRBV4-1 to TRBJ2-7; D unresolved. The germline gives CDR1 MGHRA, CDR2 YSYEKL. The V end was cut by 4 bases, the J end by 10 bases, with 11 bases between. This CDR3 spans 11 amino acids. The CDR3 nucleotides are TGCGCCAGCAGCCTATCCGGGTTCCAGTACTTC. It codes for CASSLSGFQYF.

The chain couples TRBV14 to TRBJ1-3; D is uncertain. The CDR3 is 15 residues long. Germline CDR1 reads SGHDN; CDR2 reads FVKESK. Trimming removed 0 bases at V and 0 bases at J, with 6 bases between. The CDR3 sequence: CASSQDWSSGNTIYF. Written as DNA, the CDR3 is TGTGCCAGCAGCCAAGATTGGAGCTCTGGAAACACCATATATTTT. The whole variable domain, remainder taken from reference TRBV14 and TRBJ1-3, is EAGVTQFPSHSVIEKGQTVTLRCDPISGHDNLYWYRRVMGKEIKFLLHFVKESKQDESGMPNNRFLAERTGGTYSTLKVQPAELEDSGVYFCASSQDWSSGNTIYFGEGSWLTVV.

The chain links TRBV19 to TRBJ1-1; unclear D gene. The CDR3 covers 12 residues. With 10 bases removed from V and 6 bases from J, the gap between germline ends came to 15 bases. Germline assignment: CDR1 LNHDA and CDR2 SQIVND (reference sequence). For the CDR3, the DNA is TGTGCCACCCAAGGGTCCCTGCCTGAAGCTTTCTTT. Its protein product is CATQGSLPEAFF.

This clone was seen once. The chain couples TRBV10-2 to TRBJ1-1; 7 nucleotides align to TRBD1. The V segment lost 6 bases and the J segment 7 bases; nucleotides outside the gene matches: 5. Germline-derived CDR1 and CDR2 are WSHSY and SAAADI. The CDR3 has 12 residues. CDR3 DNA sequence: TGCGCCAGCAGCGCGGACAGGATTGAAGCTTTCTTT. Its protein product is CASSADRIEAFF.

The gene calls are TRBV18 and TRBJ2-5, with TRBD2 identical over 10 bases. Germline values: CDR1 KGHSH, CDR2 LQKENI. Trimming took 4 bases from V and 2 from J; bases not matched to a gene: 4. The CDR3 is made up of 15 amino acids. The CDR3 reads CASSHSGGHQETQYF. CDR3 nucleotides: TGTGCCAGCTCACATAGCGGGGGGCATCAAGAGACCCAGTACTTC.

The sample holds one count of this clone. The chain employs TRBV6-6 and TRBJ2-3; TRBD1 or TRBD2 may be the D gene (6 bases each). Trimming took off 6 bases at V and 6 bases at J, with 16 bases between the two ends. In germline, CDR1 is MNHNY, CDR2 SVGAGI (reference sequence). The length of the CDR3 is 14 residues. The CDR3 DNA sequence: TGTGCCAGCAGGGACCGGGGGCCCCGGGATACGCAGTATTTT. This gives the protein CASRDRGPRDTQYF.